This TCR beta chain came from a study of cytomegalovirus exposure and HLA in healthy donors. The length of the CDR3 is 13 residues. The ends were cut back, 6 bases at V and 4 bases at J, with 12 bases in the middle. Germline CDR1 and CDR2: MNHEY and SVGAGI. 60 Vbeta and 13 Jbeta primers were used in PCR. TCRdb's table, derived via immunoSEQ multiplex PCR, lists solely in-frame clones and lacks some. The sample has 210,000 or so clones, almost 85% seen once. This sequence was found in a woman aged 35 to 49 in good health and CMV-seronegative. Sample: PBMCs. V is TRBV6-5 and J is TRBJ1-2, with a weak D call TRBD1 (5 bases). The CDR3 loop reads CASSFSGSYGYTF. The CDR3 nucleotides are TGTGCCAGCAGCTTCTCAGGGTCCTATGGCTACACCTTC.